This entry lists 9 T cell receptor beta chains sequenced from one sample in a study of blood T cell repertoires in COVID-19. TCRdb's table, derived via immunoSEQ multiplex PCR, lists solely in-frame clones and lacks some. The data contain 120,000 to 150,000 clones, approximately 85% of them singletons. Sequencing was carried out using peripheral blood. The receptors shown here come from a woman aged 60-70 years with COVID-19, enrolled during active disease.

The J gene is TRBJ1-2, the V gene TRBV15, with D possibly matching TRBD1 (6 bases). There are 19 residues in the CDR3. Trimming took 0 bases from V and 2 from J, leaving 22 bases between them. Germline loops: CDR1 LNHNV, CDR2 YYDKDF (reference sequence). The CDR3 sequence is CATSRDRGAAGRLNYGYTF. CDR3 bases: TGTGCCACCAGCAGAGATCGGGGGGCCGCGGGACGCCTGAACTATGGCTACACCTTC.

The V call is TRBV19, the J call TRBJ2-5; D might be TRBD2 (6 bases). The CDR3 loop spans 16 amino acids. Trimming removed 0 bases from V and 5 bases from J, with 16 bases in between. The germline CDR1 and CDR2 sequences are LNHDA and SQIVND (reference sequence). The CDR3 reads CASSIDLVRGWETQYF. The CDR3 nucleotides are TGTGCCAGTAGTATAGATCTCGTCCGGGGGTGGGAGACCCAGTACTTC.

The chain uses TRBV4-1 and TRBJ1-4; 9 bases match TRBD1. V lost 6 bases and J lost 5; bases outside the gene matches: 25. This CDR3 is 21 amino acids long. CDR1 is MGHRA and CDR2 is YSYEKL in the germline V gene. Written as DNA, the CDR3 is TGCGCCAGCAGTCCAAGTCCCGGGACAGGGCTCGTGGCGGACCCAAATGAAAAACTGTTTTTT. Amino acids: CASSPSPGTGLVADPNEKLFF.

The chain links TRBV30 to TRBJ1-5; possibly TRBD1 for D (6 bases). The CDR3 sequence is 15 residues long. Trimming cost V 1 base and J 4 bases, with 14 bases left between them. In germline, CDR1 is GTSNPN, CDR2 SVGIG (reference sequence). The CDR3 coding sequence is TGTGCCTGGAGTGAGAGAGGGGGTAATAATCAGCCCCAGCATTTT. Its protein product is CAWSERGGNNQPQHF.

The CDR3 sequence: CASSPGYTGDTEAFF. The CDR3 nucleotides are TGTGCCAGCAGCCCAGGGTATACAGGGGACACTGAAGCTTTCTTT. The rearrangement joins TRBV7-9 to TRBJ1-1, with 7 bases aligning to TRBD1. This CDR3 has 15 residues. The V gene end was trimmed by 5 bases and the J gene end by 3 bases; junction bases not matched to a gene: 9. The V gene's germline CDR1 is SEHNR and CDR2 FQNEAQ (reference sequence).

The chain employs TRBV5-1 and TRBJ1-2; D not certain. Per germline, CDR1 SGHRS and CDR2 YFSETQ. Trimming shortened V by 0 bases and J by 5 bases, and 17 bases separated the two germline ends. The CDR3 length is 16 residues. DNA for the CDR3: TGCGCCAGCAGCTTGGGTATAATTAGCCCTCCTTATGGCTACACCTTC. This gives the protein CASSLGIISPPYGYTF.

In this sample, this clone turned up once. The chain joins TRBV10-1 to TRBJ2-3, with a weak D call TRBD2 (7 bases). Germline CDR1 is WNHNN and CDR2 is SYGVQD (reference sequence). The CDR3 length is 14 residues. Trimming removed 6 bases from V and 4 bases from J, with 14 bases in between. DNA of the CDR3: TGCGCCAGCAGAAACGGGGGGCGGGCAGATACGCAGTATTTT. Translated, it gives CASRNGGRADTQYF.

CDR3 nucleotides: TGCGCCAGCAGCCAAGTATCCTTACTCCCGGGGGGTGAAAAACTGTTTTTT. Translating it yields CASSQVSLLPGGEKLFF. The V call is TRBV4-1, the J call TRBJ1-4; D might be TRBD1 (5 bases). The CDR3 is 17 residues long. The V gene lost 1 base and the J gene lost 7 bases, with 19 bases spanning the gap. Per germline, CDR1 MGHRA and CDR2 YSYEKL.

The genes are TRBV7-9 and TRBJ2-3; 8 nucleotides agree with TRBD2. The germline gives CDR1 SEHNR, CDR2 FQNEAQ (reference sequence). The CDR3 is 14 residues long. V lost 5 bases and J lost 6; bases outside the gene matches: 7. The CDR3 here is CASSLGSGTDTQYF. The CDR3 coding sequence is TGTGCCAGCAGCCTCGGTAGCGGGACTGATACGCAGTATTTT.